This TCR beta chain was recovered during a study of quantifying T cell responses using KT2 cells. Study context: RNA was reverse transcribed with TCR alpha and beta constant-region primers. The second PCR was a qPCR stopped at a predetermined fluorescence threshold. Study outcomes and limitations: Very high KT2 spike-in numbers caused saturation in KT2 sequence detection.

Per germline, CDR1 MNHEY and CDR2 SMNVEV (reference sequence). Trimming removed 7 bases at V and 9 bases at J, with 22 bases between. The CDR3 runs to 15 residues. KT2, a clone with a known TCR, was spiked into unfractionated PBMC. An oligo carrying a UMI was ligated to the cDNA 3' end. An equimolar mix of RC1.1 and RC1.2 primed the beta chain across TRBC1 and TRBC2. TCRdb re-called the UMI-ligation and nested PCR reads through MiXCR, storing one row per CDR3 protein. The sample records 30,000 or so distinct CDR3 sequences, approximately 6.8% being singletons. This clonotype appeared a few times. Its target is unknown.

The source is a human donor. This rearrangement joins TRBV27 to TRBJ2-1; a weak D match, TRBD2 (7 bases). The sequencing input was PBMCs spiked with cells of the T cell clone KT2. The CDR3 DNA reads TGTGCCAGCACCCATAACAAGGGGGGGACGGGTGAGCAGTTCTTC. Protein sequence: CASTHNKGGTGEQFF.